The entry that follows covers one T cell receptor beta chain sequence. No antigen is known for it. This sample stems from a study of T cell responses to AZD1222 COVID-19 vaccine. General study findings and limits: Females made up more of the donors, who were largely white British, and clonal diversity may have come out too low. Following two doses of AZD1222, Spike-specific TCR breadth and depth rose. Along spike, vaccine-associated CD4 TCRs were found throughout, with dominance at 160-218 and 743-854. Within unmutated variant regions lay the reported targets of nearly half of spike-specific TCRs.

TCRdb's copy holds only in-frame clones and misses some; the assay was immunoSEQ multiplex PCR. This sample has more than 95,000 clones, with 86% found just once. CDR3 length equals 14 residues. Trimming pared 1 base from V and 0 bases from J, leaving 5 bases between. The germline V gene encodes CDR1 LNHDA and CDR2 SQIVND (reference sequence). The gene calls are TRBV19 and TRBJ2-3; no reliable D call. The specimen was peripheral blood, collected 28 days after the second dose of the MenACWY control vaccine. This TCR was recovered from an adult who received the MenACWY meningococcal vaccine as a control. CDR3 protein: CASSIGPSTDTQYF. The CDR3 DNA follows: TGTGCCAGTAGTATAGGACCGAGCACAGATACGCAGTATTTT.